A single sample gave rise to the 6 T cell receptor beta chains below, sequenced in a study of T cell repertoires in cytomegalovirus infection. For these TCRs, the target antigens are not known. TCRdb passed the reads through MiXCR, listing each CDR3 protein once. The table records 650,000 to 850,000 distinct CDR3 sequences, approximately 32% of them present only once. The material sequenced was cultured CD8+ T cells from PBMCs, taken from culture after CMV antigen stimulation. Source of these receptors: a human donor in good health (CMV status not recorded). Some clones in this sample may be carry-over from other donors' samples.

This rearrangement joins TRBV6-5 to TRBJ1-2; 8 nucleotides match TRBD1. This CDR3 spans 15 amino acids. Germline trimming cut 5 bases from V and 6 bases from J; bases unmatched to any gene: 11. The germline V gene encodes CDR1 MNHEY and CDR2 SVGAGI. The CDR3 sequence: CASSPQTGVADGYTF. CDR3 DNA sequence: TGTGCCAGCAGTCCGCAGACAGGGGTTGCGGATGGCTACACCTTC.

This clonotype came up a few times. The rearrangement uses TRBV19 and TRBJ2-2, with D unresolved. The CDR3 length is 12 residues. Germline V gene data show CDR1 as LNHDA and CDR2 as SQIVND (reference sequence). Trimming cost V 2 bases and J 6 bases, with 4 bases left between them. CDR3 sequence (DNA): TGTGCCAGTAGTATATACCCCGGGGAGCTGTTTTTT. It is translated as CASSIYPGELFF.

This clonotype was seen at least ten times. The chain uses TRBV7-2 and TRBJ2-5, with 9 bases identical to TRBD1. The CDR3 runs 15 residues. Germline V gene sequence: CDR1 SGHTA, CDR2 FQGNSA. The junction had 9 bases not matched to a gene; V was cut back by 5 bases and J by 5 bases. CDR3 DNA: TGTGCCAGCAGCAGTACAGGGGGCGCGTCCGAGACCCAGTACTTC. Translation: CASSSTGGASETQYF.

The chain uses TRBV2 and TRBJ2-7, with 9 bases identical to TRBD1. The CDR3 has 16 residues. With V trimmed by 6 bases and J by 2 bases, 11 bases remained unmatched. In germline, CDR1 is SNHLY, CDR2 FYNNEI. CDR3 residues: CASRDRGLPRTYEQYV. As DNA, the CDR3 is TGTGCCAGCAGGGACAGGGGACTCCCAAGAACCTACGAGCAGTACGTC.

This clonotype has at least ten counts. This chain joins TRBV18 and TRBJ2-1; D gene unclear. CDR3 length: 11 amino acids. V was trimmed by 6 bases and J by 8 bases, leaving 8 bases between them. Germline V CDR1 and CDR2: KGHSH, LQKENI. CDR3 sequence reads: CASSPGYEQFF. The CDR3 DNA follows: TGTGCCAGCTCTCCCGGGTATGAGCAGTTCTTC.

This clonotype was detected a few times. The chain carries TRBV4-1 and TRBJ2-3; 13 bases are a match to TRBD2. Germline trimming cut 3 bases from V and 4 bases from J; bases unmatched to any gene: 7. Germline V lookup: CDR1 MGHRA, CDR2 YSYEKL. The CDR3 extends over 17 amino acids. DNA for the CDR3: TGCGCCAGCAGCCACGTACTAGCGGGGGGGCCCTCAGATACGCAGTATTTT. Encoded protein: CASSHVLAGGPSDTQYF.